This passage covers 14 T cell receptor beta chains from one sample sequenced in a study of cytomegalovirus exposure and HLA in healthy donors. Sequencing used immunoSEQ multiplex PCR; TCRdb keeps in-frame clones, though not all of them. The sample lists 71,000 or so clones; approximately 94% were seen once. The sequenced sample was PBMCs. Source of these receptors: a woman younger than 30 in good health and CMV-seropositive.

The chain combines TRBV15 with TRBJ2-1; D ambiguous. The CDR3 spans 17 residues. V lost 2 bases and J lost 7, with 21 bases in between. Germline V gives CDR1 LNHNV, CDR2 YYDKDF (reference sequence). The CDR3: CATSRIPFLVQGNEQFF. The CDR3 nucleotides read TGTGCCACCAGCAGAATACCTTTCCTAGTCCAAGGAAATGAGCAGTTCTTC.

The chain is built from TRBV28 and TRBJ2-7; 7 bases are shared with TRBD2. Germline V gene sequence: CDR1 MDHEN, CDR2 SYDVKM. V lost 6 bases to trimming and J lost 6 bases; unmatched junction nucleotides: 14. CDR3 size: 15 residues. The CDR3 sequence: CASRGREALGLEQYF. CDR3 nucleotides: TGTGCCAGCAGAGGACGGGAGGCTTTAGGCCTCGAGCAGTACTTC.

The chain uses TRBV28 and TRBJ1-2, with D possibly TRBD1 on 5 matching bases. The CDR3 consists of 15 residues. V shed 6 bases and J shed 4 bases, with 18 bases lying between them. The germline V gene encodes CDR1 MDHEN and CDR2 SYDVKM. CDR3 nucleotides: TGTGCCAGCAGGGCCTCCGGACATTTCGTCTATGGCTACACCTTC. Protein sequence: CASRASGHFVYGYTF.

This chain links TRBV6-1 with TRBJ1-1; possibly TRBD1 for D (5 bases). Germline CDR1 and CDR2: MNHNS and SASEGT. V lost 2 bases and J lost 4, with 11 bases in between. This CDR3 comprises 14 residues. The CDR3 sequence: CASSESGGTTEAFF. The CDR3 region has the DNA TGTGCCAGCAGTGAATCCGGGGGGACCACTGAAGCTTTCTTT.

This chain links TRBV7-8 with TRBJ1-4; TRBD1 matches at 9 bases. The germline CDR1 and CDR2 sequences are SGHVS and FQNEAQ. Trimming removed 5 bases from V and 7 bases from J; junction bases left unmatched: 20. The CDR3 runs to 19 residues. CDR3 sequence: CASSPMRPGQGPSFEKLFF. The CDR3 region has the DNA TGTGCCAGCAGCCCGATGCGACCGGGACAGGGTCCTTCGTTTGAAAAACTGTTTTTT.

This rearrangement joins TRBV4-3 to TRBJ2-1, with a tentative D call TRBD2 (5 bases). Looked up from germline, CDR1 is LGHNA and CDR2 is YSLEER. The V end was cut by 0 bases, the J end by 0 bases, with 15 bases between. The CDR3 runs 18 residues. CDR3 amino acids: CASSQDLSRGLSYNEQFF. The CDR3 nucleotides read TGCGCCAGCAGCCAAGATCTGTCCCGGGGTCTCTCCTACAATGAGCAGTTCTTC.

The CDR3 is CASSVGVAEGTSHPQETQYF. The CDR3 DNA reads as TGTGCCAGCAGCGTAGGGGTGGCCGAGGGGACATCCCACCCCCAAGAGACCCAGTACTTC. J is TRBJ2-5 and V is TRBV9, with D possibly matching TRBD1 (6 bases). There are 20 residues in the CDR3. Between the trimmed V and J ends, which lost 0 bases and 1 base, there was a span of 25 bases. Germline CDR1 and CDR2: SGDLS and YYNGEE.

The genes are TRBV29-1 and TRBJ1-2; the D gene is possibly TRBD1 (5 bases). Germline V CDR1 and CDR2: SQVTM, ANQGSEA. V was clipped by 0 bases and J by 5 bases, with 7 bases between them. The CDR3 extends over 12 amino acids. The CDR3 region has the DNA TGCAGCGTTGAAGATTCAGGGTATGGCTACACCTTC. Translated, it gives CSVEDSGYGYTF. Full variable domain (remainder filled in from reference TRBV29-1 and TRBJ1-2): SAVISQKPSRDICQRGTSLTIQCQVDSQVTMMFWYRQQPGQSLTLIATANQGSEATYESGFVIDKFPISRPNLTFSTLTVSNMSPEDSSIYLCSVEDSGYGYTFGSGTRLTVV.

The chain combines TRBV5-1 with TRBJ2-1; no clear D. This CDR3 has 14 residues. The germline gives CDR1 SGHRS, CDR2 YFSETQ. Trimming pared 4 bases from V and 4 bases from J, leaving 12 bases between. This CDR3 is CASSDPGEYNEQFF. The CDR3 DNA follows: TGCGCCAGCAGCGATCCGGGTGAATACAATGAGCAGTTCTTC. The full variable domain, completed using reference TRBV5-1 and TRBJ2-1, is KAGVTQTPRYLIKTRGQQVTLSCSPISGHRSVSWYQQTPGQGLQFLFEYFSETQRNKGNFPGRFSGRQFSNSRSEMNVSTLELGDSALYLCASSDPGEYNEQFFGPGTRLTVL.

This chain's CDR3 is CASRKAAANEQFF. CDR3 bases: TGTGCCAGCAGAAAGGCGGCAGCCAATGAGCAGTTCTTC. The chain links TRBV6-6 to TRBJ2-1; D not certain. The CDR3 covers 13 residues. The V gene lost 6 bases and the J gene lost 6 bases, with 12 bases spanning the gap. The germline V gene encodes CDR1 MNHNY and CDR2 SVGAGI (reference sequence).

The rearrangement uses TRBV5-5 and TRBJ1-1; 8 nucleotides align to TRBD1. Germline CDR1 and CDR2: SGHKS and YYEKEE (reference sequence). The CDR3 covers 14 residues. Germline trimming cut 1 base from V and 4 bases from J; bases unmatched to any gene: 3. In nucleotides, the CDR3 is TGTGCCAGCAGCTTGAGGACAGGGCCCACTGAAGCTTTCTTT. Encoded protein: CASSLRTGPTEAFF.

This chain joins TRBV7-9 and TRBJ1-3; TRBD1 might be the D (6 bases). V was shortened by 5 bases and J by 0 bases, with 17 bases between the two germline ends. Germline V gene lookup returns CDR1 SEHNR and CDR2 FQNEAQ (reference sequence). The CDR3 is 17 residues long. CDR3 loop: CASSPSAGAISGNTIYF. The CDR3 bases are TGTGCCAGCAGCCCCTCCGCAGGGGCCATCTCTGGAAACACCATATATTTT.

The chain has TRBV7-9 and TRBJ1-5; the D gene is possibly TRBD1 (6 bases). CDR3 length equals 13 residues. Germline loops: CDR1 SEHNR, CDR2 FQNEAQ (reference sequence). The V gene lost 5 bases and the J gene lost 5 bases, with 10 bases spanning the gap. CDR3 residues: CASSRPGDQPQHF. The CDR3 nucleotides read TGTGCCAGCAGCCGTCCAGGGGATCAGCCCCAGCATTTT.

This clone was observed once. V and J are TRBV7-2 and TRBJ1-1; weak D call: TRBD1 (6 bases). V lost 6 bases, J lost 4 bases, and 15 bases lay in between. The CDR3 is 14 amino acids. The germline V gene has CDR1 SGHTA and CDR2 FQGNSA. The CDR3 DNA reads TGTGCCAGCAGAGGTCCAGGGGCGGGCACTGAAGCTTTCTTT. This translates into CASRGPGAGTEAFF.